Presented here are 28 T cell receptor beta chains from one specimen sequenced in a study of PD-1 blockade in classical Hodgkin lymphoma. Profiled with immunoSEQ multiplex PCR; TCRdb holds only in-frame clones, not every one. The sample holds around 45,000 clones, around 76% seen once. All patients experienced relapse after autologous stem cell transplantation, and brentuximab vedotin exposure was variable. The specimen was peripheral blood mononuclear cells (PBMCs), collected before the second cycle of nivolumab. The source of these receptors is a human donor with classical Hodgkin lymphoma.

The V gene is TRBV28, the J gene TRBJ1-5; a possible D gene is TRBD1 (5 bases). The germline V gene encodes CDR1 MDHEN and CDR2 SYDVKM. The V end was cut by 2 bases, the J end by 4 bases, with 9 bases between. This CDR3 region has 14 residues. CDR3 DNA sequence: TGTGCCAGCAGTTTAGGGACGGGAAATCAGCCCCAGCATTTT. It codes for CASSLGTGNQPQHF.

The table lists this clone with a count of one. This chain links TRBV28 with TRBJ2-7, with a weak D call TRBD1 (6 bases). Trimming removed 6 bases from V and 3 bases from J, with 12 bases in between. The germline V gene encodes CDR1 MDHEN and CDR2 SYDVKM. The CDR3 has 13 amino acids. CDR3 protein: CASRPTGSYEQYF. The CDR3 DNA follows: TGTGCCAGCAGACCTACAGGGAGCTACGAGCAGTACTTC. The full variable domain, in which reference TRBV28 and TRBJ2-7 provide the parts outside the CDR3, is DVKVTQSSRYLVKRTGEKVFLECVQDMDHENMFWYRQDPGLGLRLIYFSYDVKMKEKGDIPEGYSVSREKKERFSLILESASTNQTSMYLCASRPTGSYEQYFGPGTRLTVT.

In its sample, this clone was seen a few times. The chain carries TRBV14 and TRBJ2-6; D is tentatively TRBD1 or TRBD2 (5 bases each). Trimming took off 4 bases at V and 2 bases at J, with 24 bases between the two ends. CDR3 size: 20 residues. Looked up from germline, CDR1 is SGHDN and CDR2 is FVKESK. The chain's CDR3 is CASSLLPRESKGTGANVLTF. The CDR3, as DNA: TGTGCCAGCAGCCTTTTGCCCAGGGAGAGTAAAGGCACTGGGGCCAACGTCCTGACTTTC.

The V and J genes are TRBV5-4 and TRBJ1-4; unclear D gene. The V and J ends lost 4 bases and 4 bases respectively, with 14 bases between them. Germline CDR1 and CDR2: SGHNT and YYREEE (reference sequence). The CDR3 consists of 15 residues. CDR3 DNA: TGTGCCAGCAGCCCATCCCCGACACTTAATGAAAAACTGTTTTTT. Translation: CASSPSPTLNEKLFF.

This clone was seen a few times. This chain's CDR3 is CASSVLAKYNEQFF. CDR3 DNA sequence: TGTGCCAGCAGCGTGCTAGCGAAATACAATGAGCAGTTCTTC. The rearrangement links TRBV9 to TRBJ2-1; D may be TRBD2 (6 bases). Trimming left V 2 bases short and J 4 bases short, with 10 bases between. The CDR3 runs 14 residues. Germline CDR1 SGDLS, CDR2 YYNGEE.

The CDR3 sequence is CASSIFPGYEQYF. Written as DNA, the CDR3 is TGTGCCAGCAGTATTTTCCCAGGGTACGAGCAGTACTTC. The genes are TRBV6-1 and TRBJ2-7; TRBD1 might be the D (5 bases). The V gene lost 5 bases and the J gene lost 4 bases, with 12 bases spanning the gap. This CDR3 contains 13 residues. CDR1 MNHNS and CDR2 SASEGT come from the germline V gene.

The CDR3 loop is CASSRDVTSGVEQYF. DNA for the CDR3: TGTGCCAGCAGTCGTGATGTTACCAGCGGGGTCGAGCAGTACTTC. This chain joins TRBV6-6 and TRBJ2-7, with 7 bases matching TRBD2. The germline gives CDR1 MNHNY, CDR2 SVGAGI (reference sequence). Trimming removed 5 bases from V and 6 bases from J; junction bases left unmatched: 13. The CDR3 extends over 15 amino acids.

V is TRBV6-5 and J is TRBJ2-3; D remains unclear. CDR1 is MNHEY and CDR2 is SVGAGI in the germline V gene. This CDR3 is built from 14 residues. Trimming left V 2 bases short and J 0 bases short, with 6 bases between. The CDR3 spells CASSYLVSTDTQYF. For the CDR3, the DNA is TGTGCCAGCAGTTACCTCGTGAGCACAGATACGCAGTATTTT.

The chain employs TRBV27 and TRBJ2-1, with 8 bases lining up with TRBD2. The CDR3 runs 15 residues. Germline assignment: CDR1 MNHEY and CDR2 SMNVEV (reference sequence). The J segment lost 0 bases and the V segment lost 5 bases, leaving 3 bases of the junction unmatched. The CDR3 region has the DNA TGTGCCAGCAGTAGCGGGGGCTACTCCTACAATGAGCAGTTCTTC. Amino acid sequence: CASSSGGYSYNEQFF.

For the CDR3, the DNA is TGTGCCAGCAGCCAGGACGAGTGGTCCTACGAGCAGTACTTC. Encoded protein: CASSQDEWSYEQYF. The chain recombines TRBV27 with TRBJ2-7; D call uncertain. The CDR3 has 14 residues. Trimming took 6 bases from V and 1 from J, leaving 13 bases between them. Germline CDR1 reads MNHEY; CDR2 reads SMNVEV (reference sequence).

This chain links TRBV7-8 with TRBJ2-1, with 12 bases identical to TRBD2. Germline loops: CDR1 SGHVS, CDR2 FQNEAQ. The ends lost 4 bases at V and 8 bases at J; junction bases unmatched: 12. The CDR3 has 17 residues. The CDR3 region is CASSSFGLAGTDHEQFF. CDR3 bases: TGTGCCAGCAGCTCCTTTGGACTAGCGGGAACCGATCATGAGCAGTTCTTC.

In this sample, this clone turned up once. The J gene is TRBJ2-3, the V gene TRBV9; 10 bases match TRBD2. The CDR3 contains 14 residues. V trimming: 4 bases; J trimming: 5 bases; junction bases outside the gene matches: 4. The germline CDR1 and CDR2 sequences are SGDLS and YYNGEE. The CDR3 region has the DNA TGTGCCAGCAGCAGGCTAGCGGGAGTAGATACGCAGTATTTT. The encoded protein is CASSRLAGVDTQYF.

The chain recombines TRBV27 with TRBJ1-3; D is ambiguous. CDR1 MNHEY and CDR2 SMNVEV come from the germline V gene (reference sequence). The CDR3 extends over 16 amino acids. Trimming shortened V by 4 bases and J by 2 bases, and 15 bases separated the two germline ends. The CDR3 reads CASSSSRAAPGNTIYF. The DNA for the CDR3 is TGTGCCAGCAGTTCGTCGAGGGCAGCCCCTGGAAACACCATATATTTT.

The V gene is TRBV4-3, the J gene TRBJ1-2; a weak D match, TRBD1 (5 bases). V was cut by 4 bases and J by 4 bases, with 16 bases left in between. Germline CDR1 reads LGHNA; CDR2 reads YSLEER. The length of the CDR3 is 15 residues. The DNA for the CDR3 is TGCGCCAGCAGCCCCGATAATGTACAGGTCTATGGCTACACCTTC. Translating gives CASSPDNVQVYGYTF.

The V gene is TRBV9, the J gene TRBJ1-6, with D tentatively TRBD1 (5 bases). The CDR3 has 14 residues. Trimming shortened V by 0 bases and J by 10 bases, and 11 bases separated the two germline ends. From germline, CDR1 is SGDLS and CDR2 YYNGEE. CDR3 bases: TGTGCCAGCAGCGTAGATTGGGGCTCGTCACCCCTCCACTTT. Translation: CASSVDWGSSPLHF.

The chain employs TRBV7-6 and TRBJ1-5, with D possibly matching TRBD1 (5 bases). Germline V gene data show CDR1 as SGHVS and CDR2 as FNYEAQ. The CDR3 is 15 amino acids. The V and J ends lost 6 bases and 1 base respectively, with 13 bases between them. Written as DNA, the CDR3 is TGTGCCAGCAGTCCCGGGGACGGGAGCAATCAGCCCCAGCATTTT. It translates to CASSPGDGSNQPQHF.

This chain uses TRBV4-1 with TRBJ2-5; D possibly corresponds to TRBD2 (5 bases). Trimming took 0 bases from V and 0 from J, leaving 11 bases between them. Germline V lookup: CDR1 MGHRA, CDR2 YSYEKL. This CDR3 spans 16 amino acids. The CDR3: CASSQDGGPHQETQYF. In nucleotides, the CDR3 is TGCGCCAGCAGCCAAGATGGAGGACCCCACCAAGAGACCCAGTACTTC.

The chain's CDR3 is CASMGLTPYEQYF. The CDR3 DNA sequence: TGTGCCAGTATGGGACTGACCCCCTACGAGCAGTACTTC. V and J are TRBV19 and TRBJ2-7, with a tentative D call TRBD2 (6 bases). CDR1 LNHDA and CDR2 SQIVND come from the germline V gene (reference sequence). There are 13 residues in the CDR3. The V gene lost 7 bases and the J gene lost 2 bases, with 12 bases spanning the gap.

The rearrangement joins TRBV7-3 to TRBJ2-1; 9 bases are shared with TRBD2. There are 13 residues in the CDR3. The trim removed 8 bases at V and 7 bases at J, leaving 6 bases unmatched. The V gene's germline CDR1 is SGHTA and CDR2 FQGTGA. The CDR3 DNA reads TGTGCCAGCTCGACTAGCGGCCTTAATGAGCAGTTCTTC. Its translation: CASSTSGLNEQFF.

The chain recombines TRBV29-1 with TRBJ1-6; D remains unclear. CDR1 and CDR2 from the germline V gene are SQVTM and ANQGSEA. V lost 2 bases and J 9 bases, leaving 14 bases between the germline ends. The CDR3 runs 14 residues. This CDR3 reads CSVENLTRSSPLHF. The CDR3 region has the DNA TGCAGCGTTGAAAATTTGACAAGGAGTTCACCCCTCCACTTT.

The chain employs TRBV2 and TRBJ1-5; D is possibly TRBD1 (5 bases). This CDR3 is 16 amino acids long. The germline CDR1 and CDR2 sequences are SNHLY and FYNNEI. The V gene lost 3 bases and the J gene lost 0 bases, with 12 bases spanning the gap. The CDR3 is CASSDRRQGSNQPQHF. The CDR3 DNA is TGTGCCAGCAGTGATAGGAGGCAGGGTAGCAATCAGCCCCAGCATTTT.

This chain joins TRBV28 and TRBJ2-7; D not resolved. Looked up from germline, CDR1 is MDHEN and CDR2 is SYDVKM. V lost 8 bases and J lost 3, with 17 bases in between. CDR3 length equals 14 residues. The CDR3 DNA reads as TGTGCCAGCGAGGATTCCGGCGGATACTACGAGCAGTACTTC. Translating gives CASEDSGGYYEQYF.

The chain couples TRBV27 to TRBJ2-7; weak D call: TRBD2 (5 bases). CDR1 is MNHEY and CDR2 is SMNVEV in the germline V gene (reference sequence). Trimming pared 6 bases from V and 3 bases from J, leaving 18 bases between. The CDR3 is 15 amino acids. The CDR3: CASSRRASRDYEQYF. The CDR3 nucleotides are TGTGCCAGCAGCCGACGTGCTAGCAGAGACTACGAGCAGTACTTC.

The V call is TRBV28, the J call TRBJ1-4, with 10 bases fitting TRBD1. J was trimmed by 7 bases and V by 1 base; bases with no gene match: 9. Germline V gene sequence: CDR1 MDHEN, CDR2 SYDVKM. CDR3 size: 17 residues. The CDR3 loop reads CASSLFDWTGGVEKLFF. Here the CDR3 DNA reads TGTGCCAGCAGTTTATTCGACTGGACAGGGGGGGTTGAAAAACTGTTTTTT.

This clone showed up just a few times. The chain has TRBV10-3 and TRBJ2-7, with a possible D match to TRBD2 (7 bases). The CDR3 is 12 amino acids. V was shortened by 8 bases and J by 8 bases, with 16 bases between the two germline ends. Germline loops: CDR1 ENHRY, CDR2 SYGVKD. The CDR3 DNA follows: TGTGCCATCGAATCGGGGGGCGCTCAGCAGTACTTC. Protein product: CAIESGGAQQYF.

The J gene is TRBJ2-2, the V gene TRBV15; D is unclear. The CDR3 is 12 amino acids. CDR1 is LNHNV and CDR2 is YYDKDF in the germline V gene (reference sequence). Trimming stripped 0 bases from V and 8 bases from J, with 4 bases between. This chain's CDR3 is CATSRDWGELFF. CDR3 in DNA: TGTGCCACCAGCAGAGATTGGGGGGAGCTGTTTTTT.

The V gene is TRBV6-5, the J gene TRBJ2-7; a weak D match, TRBD2 (6 bases). V dropped 4 bases and J dropped 3 bases, with 13 bases sitting between them. The CDR3 is made up of 14 amino acids. CDR1 and CDR2 from the germline V gene are MNHEY and SVGAGI. CDR3 sequence reads: CASSSGRERYEQYF. CDR3 DNA sequence: TGTGCCAGCAGTTCGGGACGGGAGCGCTACGAGCAGTACTTC.

This clone was detected once. The chain recombines TRBV20-1 with TRBJ1-2, with D perhaps TRBD1 (5 bases). Germline CDR1 is DFQATT and CDR2 is SNEGSKA (reference sequence). This CDR3 is 9 amino acids long. The CDR3 is CRGDEGYTF. CDR3 nucleotides: TGCAGAGGGGACGAAGGCTACACCTTC.